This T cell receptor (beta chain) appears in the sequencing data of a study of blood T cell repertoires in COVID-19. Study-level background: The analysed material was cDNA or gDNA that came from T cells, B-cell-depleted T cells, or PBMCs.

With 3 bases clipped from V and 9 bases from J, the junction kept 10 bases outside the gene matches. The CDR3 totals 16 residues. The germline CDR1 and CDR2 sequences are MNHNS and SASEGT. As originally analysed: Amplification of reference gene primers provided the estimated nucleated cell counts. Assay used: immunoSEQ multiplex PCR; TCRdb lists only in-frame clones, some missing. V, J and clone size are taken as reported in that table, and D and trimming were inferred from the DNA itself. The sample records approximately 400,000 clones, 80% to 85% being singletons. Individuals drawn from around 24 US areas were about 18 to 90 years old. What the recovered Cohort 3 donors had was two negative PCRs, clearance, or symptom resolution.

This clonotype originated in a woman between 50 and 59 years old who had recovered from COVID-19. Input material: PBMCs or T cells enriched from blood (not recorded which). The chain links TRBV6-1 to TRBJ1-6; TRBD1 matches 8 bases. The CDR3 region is CASSEVPGTGVSPLHF. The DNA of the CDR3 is TGTGCCAGCAGTGAGGTACCGGGGACAGGAGTTTCACCCCTCCACTTT.